The sequence of this TCR beta chain was determined in a study of CXCR3-negative and CXCR3-positive naive CD8 T cells. Study results and limitations: Hydrophobicity of TRB CDR3s was greater in CXCR3-positive naive cells than in CXCR3-negative naive cells.

The CDR3 spans 13 residues. Germline CDR1 reads SGHRS; CDR2 reads YFSETQ. Naive cells were sorted as CD45RO-, CCR7+, CD27+ and CD95-. Preparation of TRB cDNA libraries relied on 5' RACE carrying UMI labels. TCRdb re-called the 5' RACE reads and gives one entry per CDR3 protein, without DNA. With 6,900 or so distinct CDR3 sequences in the sample, the ten largest clones hold 1.4%. This clonotype is medium-sized by frequency. Its antigen is unknown. The chain recombines TRBV5-1 with TRBJ2-7; TCRdb designates TRBD2, a call that cannot be tested without DNA. This receptor was taken from a human donor in good health. Some clones in this sample may be carry-over from other donors' samples. Sequencing input: naive CXCR3+ CD8+ T cells from blood. Subset defined: CD45RO-CCR7+CD27+CD95- naive CD8+ T cells expressing CXCR3 (TNR3+). The CDR3 reads CASSKDFSYEQYF.